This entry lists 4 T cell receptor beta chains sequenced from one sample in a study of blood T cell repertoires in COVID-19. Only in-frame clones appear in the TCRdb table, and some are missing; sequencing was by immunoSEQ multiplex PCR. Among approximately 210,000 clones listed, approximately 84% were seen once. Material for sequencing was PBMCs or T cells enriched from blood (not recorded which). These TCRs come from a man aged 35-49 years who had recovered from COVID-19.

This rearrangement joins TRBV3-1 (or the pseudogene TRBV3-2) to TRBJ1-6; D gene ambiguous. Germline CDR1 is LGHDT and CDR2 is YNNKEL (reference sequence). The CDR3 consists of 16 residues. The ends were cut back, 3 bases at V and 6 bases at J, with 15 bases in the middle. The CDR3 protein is CASSHRGRRVNSPLHF. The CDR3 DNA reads TGTGCCAGCAGCCACCGGGGTAGAAGGGTTAATTCACCCCTCCACTTT.

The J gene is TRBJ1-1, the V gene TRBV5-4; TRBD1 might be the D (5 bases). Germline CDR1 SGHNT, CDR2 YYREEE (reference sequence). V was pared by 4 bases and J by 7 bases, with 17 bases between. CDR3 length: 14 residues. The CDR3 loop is CASSTQGVALEAFF. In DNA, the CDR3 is TGTGCCAGCAGCACCCAAGGGGTAGCACTTGAAGCTTTCTTT.

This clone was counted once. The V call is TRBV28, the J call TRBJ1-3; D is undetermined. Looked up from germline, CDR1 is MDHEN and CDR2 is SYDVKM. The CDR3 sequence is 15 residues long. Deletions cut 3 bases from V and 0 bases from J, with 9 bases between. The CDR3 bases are TGTGCCAGCAGTTTGGTTCCAGACTCTGGAAACACCATATATTTT. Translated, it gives CASSLVPDSGNTIYF.

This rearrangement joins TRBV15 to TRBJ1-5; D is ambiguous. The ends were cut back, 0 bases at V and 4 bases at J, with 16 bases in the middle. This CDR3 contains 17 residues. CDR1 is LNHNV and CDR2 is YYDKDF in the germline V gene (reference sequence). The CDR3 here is CATSRDKWEGMNQPQHF. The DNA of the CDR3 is TGTGCCACCAGCAGAGATAAGTGGGAGGGTATGAATCAGCCCCAGCATTTT.